The entry below describes one TCR beta chain. What it recognizes is unknown. Specified treatment: oral pan-JAK inhibitor, 5-10 mg twice daily. J was trimmed by 6 bases and V by 6 bases; bases with no gene match: 11. Looked up from germline, CDR1 is MGHDK and CDR2 is SYGVNS. The CDR3 runs 15 residues. These data come from a study of CD8+ T cells in alopecia areata. Study results and caveats: Compared with normal scalp, lesional scalp had higher clonality and more expanded CD8+ clones.

In each case, RNA was isolated and then reverse transcribed into cDNA as the sequencing template. TCRdb's table, derived via immunoSEQ multiplex PCR, lists solely in-frame clones and lacks some. The sample records some 120,000 clones, around 63% being singletons. This chain connects TRBV25-1 to TRBJ1-1; 9 bases are a match to TRBD1. The starting material was CD4+ T cells sorted from blood, obtained at week 4, from a patient treated with tofacitinib. This clonotype originated in a human donor with alopecia areata. Here the CDR3 DNA reads TGTGCCAGCAGCCACAGGGGGCTATTCGGGGCTGAAGCTTTCTTT. The encoded protein is CASSHRGLFGAEAFF.